One sample yielded the 10 T cell receptor beta chains listed below, sequenced in a study of technical replicates of blood from a few donors. Sequencing was performed with immunoSEQ multiplex PCR; in TCRdb, only in-frame clones are kept and a portion is missing. The sample has 76,000 or so clones, over 75% seen once; the top ten hold 0.25%. The material sequenced was T cells isolated from PBMCs. Every receptor here comes from a human donor in good health.

This chain joins TRBV2 and TRBJ2-7; a weak D match, TRBD2 (6 bases). The ends were cut back, 6 bases at V and 4 bases at J, with 10 bases in the middle. The length of the CDR3 is 12 residues. Germline loops: CDR1 SNHLY, CDR2 FYNNEI. In nucleotides, the CDR3 is TGTGCCAGCAGGGGAGGTGGATACGAGCAGTACTTC. Translating it yields CASRGGGYEQYF. The whole variable domain, remainder taken from reference TRBV2 and TRBJ2-7, is EPEVTQTPSHQVTQMGQEVILRCVPISNHLYFYWYRQILGQKVEFLVSFYNNEISEKSEIFDDQFSVERPDGSNFTLKIRSTKLEDSAMYFCASRGGGYEQYFGPGTRLTVT.

The CDR3 bases are TGTGCCAGCAGTTCCATAGGGGGGGGTAATGAAAAACTGTTTTTT. Amino acid sequence: CASSSIGGGNEKLFF. J is TRBJ1-4 and V is TRBV28; the D gene is possibly TRBD1 (6 bases). CDR1 and CDR2 (germline): MDHEN, SYDVKM. V shed 4 bases and J shed 4 bases, with 13 bases lying between them. CDR3 size: 15 residues.

The chain uses TRBV14 and TRBJ2-6; TRBD2 might be the D (6 bases). V was clipped by 3 bases and J by 3 bases, with 9 bases between them. This CDR3 comprises 15 residues. From germline, CDR1 is SGHDN and CDR2 FVKESK. CDR3 nucleotides: TGTGCCAGCAGCCATGTGGGGGGTGGGGCCAACGTCCTGACTTTC. Translated, it gives CASSHVGGGANVLTF.

The chain joins TRBV6-5 to TRBJ2-3, with D perhaps TRBD2 (6 bases). This CDR3 comprises 10 residues. Trimming removed 10 bases from V and 6 bases from J, with 8 bases in between. Germline-derived CDR1 and CDR2 are MNHEY and SVGAGI. The CDR3 loop reads CATGGDTQYF. The CDR3 region has the DNA TGTGCCACTGGGGGGGATACGCAGTATTTT.

V and J are TRBV27 and TRBJ2-3; 10 positions match TRBD2. V trimming: 3 bases; J trimming: 2 bases; junction bases outside the gene matches: 2. The CDR3 consists of 15 residues. CDR1 and CDR2 from the germline V gene are MNHEY and SMNVEV (reference sequence). The CDR3 protein is CASSFTSGATDTQYF. CDR3 nucleotide sequence: TGTGCCAGCAGTTTTACTAGCGGGGCCACAGATACGCAGTATTTT.

The chain has TRBV7-9 and TRBJ2-1; possibly TRBD1 for D (5 bases). The CDR3 is 16 residues long. CDR1 is SEHNR, CDR2 FQNEAQ, per germline (reference sequence). V lost 8 bases, J lost 0 bases, and 17 bases lay in between. CDR3 bases: TGTGCCAGCCTGGACATTTTCTCCTTCTCCTACAATGAGCAGTTCTTC. Translated: CASLDIFSFSYNEQFF.

The chain uses TRBV7-9 and TRBJ2-7; 12 nucleotides match TRBD2. CDR1 SEHNR and CDR2 FQNEAQ come from the germline V gene (reference sequence). The V segment lost 4 bases and the J segment 6 bases; nucleotides outside the gene matches: 4. This CDR3 has 14 amino acids. The CDR3 sequence is CASSSTSGSSEQYF. The DNA for the CDR3 is TGTGCCAGCAGCTCGACTAGCGGGAGCTCCGAGCAGTACTTC. The full variable domain, its missing parts supplied by reference TRBV7-9 and TRBJ2-7, is DTGVSQNPRHKITKRGQNVTFRCDPISEHNRLYWYRQTLGQGPEFLTYFQNEAQLEKSRLLSDRFSAERPKGSFSTLEIQRTEQGDSAMYLCASSSTSGSSEQYFGPGTRLTVT.

The chain links TRBV15 to TRBJ1-5, with D hard to call. The CDR3 runs 13 residues. V was trimmed by 0 bases and J by 3 bases, leaving 3 bases between them. Germline lookup yields CDR1 LNHNV and CDR2 YYDKDF (reference sequence). The CDR3 loop is CATSRDHNQPQHF. The CDR3 DNA sequence: TGTGCCACCAGCAGAGATCACAATCAGCCCCAGCATTTT.

The CDR3 DNA is TGTGCCAGCAGCCAAGATGACGGAGCAGCCTTGAACACTGAAGCTTTCTTT. Residues: CASSQDDGAALNTEAFF. The rearrangement links TRBV14 to TRBJ1-1; D is unclear. CDR3 size: 17 residues. Trimming stripped 0 bases from V and 0 bases from J, with 14 bases between. CDR1 SGHDN and CDR2 FVKESK come from the germline V gene.

The CDR3 sequence is CASSQETSIHGQYF. In nucleotides, the CDR3 is TGTGCCAGCAGCCAAGAAACTAGCATTCATGGGCAGTACTTC. The chain uses TRBV14 and TRBJ2-7; a weak D match, TRBD2 (6 bases). The CDR3 runs to 14 residues. Germline assignment: CDR1 SGHDN and CDR2 FVKESK. V was cut by 0 bases and J by 9 bases, with 15 bases left in between.